A single sample gave rise to the 7 T cell receptor beta chains below, sequenced in a study of shared clonotypes between healthy human individuals. The protocol was immunoSEQ multiplex PCR, while the TCRdb copy is restricted to in-frame clones and leaves out a portion. The repertoire has nearly 2 million clones, just under 95% of them found once; the top ten carry more than 0.9%. CD8 cells regarded as naive lacked CD45RO, were positively chosen for CCR7, and omitted terminally differentiated effector memory CD45RA+ cells. Source material: naive CD8+ T cells sorted from blood. The source is a man between 18 and 29 years old in good health.

This clone has only one observation. The genes are TRBV7-3 and TRBJ2-5, with TRBD2 matching over 11 bases. The V segment lost 0 bases and the J segment 0 bases; nucleotides outside the gene matches: 3. Germline lookup yields CDR1 SGHTA and CDR2 FQGTGA. This CDR3 contains 17 residues. CDR3 in amino acids: CASSLTPSGGNQETQYF. The DNA for the CDR3 is TGTGCCAGCAGCTTAACTCCTAGCGGGGGGAACCAAGAGACCCAGTACTTC. Variable domain in full (rest from reference TRBV7-3 and TRBJ2-5): GAGVSQTPSNKVTEKGKYVELRCDPISGHTALYWYRQSLGQGPEFLIYFQGTGAADDSGLPNDRFFAVRPEGSVSTLKIQRTERGDSAVYLCASSLTPSGGNQETQYFGPGTRLLVL.

The chain combines TRBV4-3 with TRBJ2-1, with D maybe TRBD2 (6 bases). CDR3 length: 17 residues. V was pared by 0 bases and J by 0 bases, with 12 bases between. Germline values: CDR1 LGHNA, CDR2 YSLEER. CDR3 protein: CASSQDQEGISYNEQFF. CDR3 nucleotides: TGCGCCAGCAGCCAAGATCAGGAGGGGATCTCCTACAATGAGCAGTTCTTC.

The rearrangement uses TRBV25-1 and TRBJ2-2, with D possibly being TRBD2 (6 bases). This CDR3 comprises 15 residues. With 0 bases removed from V and 7 bases from J, the gap between germline ends came to 12 bases. Germline V gene lookup returns CDR1 MGHDK and CDR2 SYGVNS. The CDR3 coding sequence is TGTGCCAGCAGTGAATATTTGGGGGGTATCGGGGAGCTGTTTTTT. This encodes CASSEYLGGIGELFF.

This chain connects TRBV19 to TRBJ2-1; D unclear. Trimming took off 5 bases at V and 0 bases at J, with 14 bases between the two ends. This CDR3 has 16 amino acids. Germline V gene sequence: CDR1 LNHDA, CDR2 SQIVND (reference sequence). CDR3 nucleotide sequence: TGTGCCAGTAGTCCTTCTTGGCCCAGCTCCTACAATGAGCAGTTCTTC. It yields the protein CASSPSWPSSYNEQFF. Variable domain in full (rest from reference TRBV19 and TRBJ2-1): DGGITQSPKYLFRKEGQNVTLSCEQNLNHDAMYWYRQDPGQGLRLIYYSQIVNDFQKGDIAEGYSVSREKKESFPLTVTSAQKNPTAFYLCASSPSWPSSYNEQFFGPGTRLTVL.

The rearrangement joins TRBV29-1 to TRBJ2-2; D remains ambiguous. V was trimmed by 5 bases and J by 7 bases, leaving 14 bases between them. The CDR3 has 13 amino acids. Germline V gene sequence: CDR1 SQVTM, CDR2 ANQGSEA. DNA for the CDR3: TGCAGCGTTCATCCTGGATCGGGCGGGGAGCTGTTTTTT. Residues: CSVHPGSGGELFF.

This clone was seen only once. The sample has other DNA sequences that encode this CDR3 too. CDR3 region: CASSLATSYEQYF. CDR3 DNA: TGTGCCAGCAGCTTGGCTACATCCTACGAGCAGTACTTC. The chain links TRBV5-6 to TRBJ2-7; D not resolved. The V end lost 0 bases, the J end lost 1 base, and 5 bases lay between the germline ends. Germline V gene lookup returns CDR1 SGHDT and CDR2 YYEEEE. The CDR3 is made up of 13 amino acids.

This rearrangement joins TRBV29-1 to TRBJ2-4, with D possibly TRBD1 on 5 matching bases. CDR1 is SQVTM, CDR2 ANQGSEA, per germline. Trimming took off 8 bases at V and 6 bases at J, with 14 bases between the two ends. The CDR3 covers 12 residues. The DNA for the CDR3 is TGCAGCCCTCCCAGGGCTGGAAACATTCAGTACTTC. It is translated as CSPPRAGNIQYF.